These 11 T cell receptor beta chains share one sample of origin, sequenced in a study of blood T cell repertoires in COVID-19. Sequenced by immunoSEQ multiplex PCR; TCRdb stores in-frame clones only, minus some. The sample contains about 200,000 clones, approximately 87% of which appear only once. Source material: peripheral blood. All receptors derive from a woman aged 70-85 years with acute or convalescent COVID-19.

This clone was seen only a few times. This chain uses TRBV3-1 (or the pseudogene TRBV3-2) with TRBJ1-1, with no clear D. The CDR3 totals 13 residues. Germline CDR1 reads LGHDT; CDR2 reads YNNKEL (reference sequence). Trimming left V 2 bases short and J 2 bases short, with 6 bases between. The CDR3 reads CASSQILNTEAFF. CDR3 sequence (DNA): TGTGCCAGCAGCCAAATACTCAACACTGAAGCTTTCTTT.

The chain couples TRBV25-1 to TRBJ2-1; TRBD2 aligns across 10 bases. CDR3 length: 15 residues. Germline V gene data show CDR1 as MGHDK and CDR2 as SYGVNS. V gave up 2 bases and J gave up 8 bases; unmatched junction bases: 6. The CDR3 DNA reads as TGTGCCAGCAGTGAACTAGCGGGAGTCGGGCATGAGCAGTTCTTC. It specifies CASSELAGVGHEQFF. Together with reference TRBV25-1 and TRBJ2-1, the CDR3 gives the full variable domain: EADIYQTPRYLVIGTGKKITLECSQTMGHDKMYWYQQDPGMELHLIHYSYGVNSTEKGDLSSESTVSRIRTEHFPLTLESARPSHTSQYLCASSELAGVGHEQFFGPGTRLTVL.

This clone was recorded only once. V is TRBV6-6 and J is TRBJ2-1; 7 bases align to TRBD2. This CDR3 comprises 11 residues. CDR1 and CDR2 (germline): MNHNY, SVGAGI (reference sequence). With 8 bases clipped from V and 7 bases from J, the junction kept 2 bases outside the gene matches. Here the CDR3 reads CASGRENEQFF. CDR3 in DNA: TGTGCCAGCGGGCGGGAGAATGAGCAGTTCTTC.

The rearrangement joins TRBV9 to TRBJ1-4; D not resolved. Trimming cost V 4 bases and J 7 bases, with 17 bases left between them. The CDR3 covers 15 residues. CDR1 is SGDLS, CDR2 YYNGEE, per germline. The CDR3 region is CASSRAGPAGEKLFF. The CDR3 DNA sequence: TGTGCCAGCAGCCGAGCGGGCCCCGCGGGTGAAAAACTGTTTTTT.

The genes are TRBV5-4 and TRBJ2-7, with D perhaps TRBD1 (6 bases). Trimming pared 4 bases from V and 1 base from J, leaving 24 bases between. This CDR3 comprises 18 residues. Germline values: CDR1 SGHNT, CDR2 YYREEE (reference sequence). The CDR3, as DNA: TGTGCCAGCAGCCCCGAACCCGCCACAGGGAAGGGGTCCTACGAGCAGTACTTC. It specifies CASSPEPATGKGSYEQYF.

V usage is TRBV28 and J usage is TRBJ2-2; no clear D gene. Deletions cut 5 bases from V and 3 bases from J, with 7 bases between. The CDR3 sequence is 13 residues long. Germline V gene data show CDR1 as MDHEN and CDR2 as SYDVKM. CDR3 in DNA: TGTGCCAGCAGTCTACTTCACACCGGGGAGCTGTTTTTT. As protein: CASSLLHTGELFF.

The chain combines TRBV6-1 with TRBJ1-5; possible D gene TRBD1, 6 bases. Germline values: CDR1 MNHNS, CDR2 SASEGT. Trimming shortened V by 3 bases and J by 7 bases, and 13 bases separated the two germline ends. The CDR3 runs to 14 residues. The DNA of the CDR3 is TGTGCCAGCAGTGAGGGGGCCAGCCGGCAGCCCCAGCATTTT. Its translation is CASSEGASRQPQHF.

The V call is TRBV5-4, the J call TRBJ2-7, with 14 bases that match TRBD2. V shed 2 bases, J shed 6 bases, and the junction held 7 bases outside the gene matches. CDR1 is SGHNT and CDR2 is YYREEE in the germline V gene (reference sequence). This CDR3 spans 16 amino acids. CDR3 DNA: TGTGCCAGCAGCTTAGGGACTAGCGGGAGAACCAGCGAGCAGTACTTC. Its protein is CASSLGTSGRTSEQYF.

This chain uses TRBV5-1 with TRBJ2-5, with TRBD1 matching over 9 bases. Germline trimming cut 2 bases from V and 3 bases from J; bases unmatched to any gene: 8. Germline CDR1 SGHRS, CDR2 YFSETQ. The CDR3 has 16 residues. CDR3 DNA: TGCGCCAGCAGCTTCATCCCCAGGACAGGGGAAGAGACCCAGTACTTC. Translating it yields CASSFIPRTGEETQYF.

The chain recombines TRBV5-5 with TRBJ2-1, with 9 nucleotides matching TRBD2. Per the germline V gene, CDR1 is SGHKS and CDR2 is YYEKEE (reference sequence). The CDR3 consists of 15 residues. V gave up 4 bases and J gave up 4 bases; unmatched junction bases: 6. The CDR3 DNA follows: TGTGCCAGCAGCCCGCTAGCGGGGCATTACAATGAGCAGTTCTTC. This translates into CASSPLAGHYNEQFF.

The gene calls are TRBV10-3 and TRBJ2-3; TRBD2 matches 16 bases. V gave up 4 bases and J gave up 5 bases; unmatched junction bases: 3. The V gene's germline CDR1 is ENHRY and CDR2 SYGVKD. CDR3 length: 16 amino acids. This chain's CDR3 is CAISAGTSGGGDTQYF. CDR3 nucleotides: TGTGCCATCAGTGCCGGGACTAGCGGGGGGGGAGATACGCAGTATTTT.